Each of the 15 T cell receptor beta chains below was sequenced from the same sample in a study of blood T cell repertoires in COVID-19. The method was immunoSEQ multiplex PCR; TCRdb's version includes in-frame clones alone and lacks a portion of them. The sample lists over 200,000 clones; approximately 81% were seen once. The sequencing input was PBMCs or T cells enriched from blood (not recorded which). Source of these receptors: a man aged 35-49 years who had recovered from COVID-19.

The chain links TRBV5-5 to TRBJ1-3; a weak D match, TRBD1 (6 bases). Looked up from germline, CDR1 is SGHKS and CDR2 is YYEKEE (reference sequence). The CDR3 has 14 residues. The ends were cut back, 3 bases at V and 3 bases at J, with 10 bases in the middle. CDR3 sequence: CASSSRGRGNTIYF. As DNA, the CDR3 is TGTGCCAGCAGCTCCAGGGGCCGTGGAAACACCATATATTTT.

This CDR3 is CASSQDSWGQQPHSGNTIYF. The DNA of the CDR3 is TGCGCCAGCAGCCAAGATAGTTGGGGACAACAGCCGCACTCTGGAAACACCATATATTTT. The chain uses TRBV4-1 and TRBJ1-3; tentative D call: TRBD1 (6 bases). CDR1 is MGHRA, CDR2 YSYEKL, per germline. The CDR3 contains 20 residues. Trimming cost V 0 bases and J 0 bases, with 21 bases left between them.

The rearrangement joins TRBV6-2 or TRBV6-3 to TRBJ2-7; TRBD1 is a possible D gene (6 bases). Germline loops: CDR1 MNHEY, CDR2 SVGEGT. Trimming removed 6 bases from V and 3 bases from J, with 12 bases in between. This CDR3 has 13 residues. Written as DNA, the CDR3 is TGTGCCAGCAGCGCCGGACAGCGCTACGAGCAGTACTTC. This encodes CASSAGQRYEQYF.

The chain joins TRBV12-3 or TRBV12-4 to TRBJ1-5, with D uncertain. V lost 3 bases to trimming and J lost 6 bases, with 9 bases between them. The CDR3 runs to 13 residues. The CDR3 DNA follows: TGTGCCAGCAGTTTTGGGCCCAGTCAGCCCCAGCATTTT. It translates to CASSFGPSQPQHF.

The chain carries TRBV3-1 (or the pseudogene TRBV3-2) and TRBJ1-1; D is unclear. Germline CDR1 reads LGHDT; CDR2 reads YNNKEL (reference sequence). V gave up 2 bases and J gave up 0 bases, with 10 bases separating them. The CDR3 extends over 15 amino acids. In DNA, the CDR3 is TGTGCCAGCAGCCAATATAGCGTAATGAACACTGAAGCTTTCTTT. Its translation is CASSQYSVMNTEAFF.

The rearrangement joins TRBV30 to TRBJ2-3; maybe TRBD2 (6 bases). V dropped 3 bases and J dropped 1 base, with 11 bases sitting between them. This CDR3 comprises 14 residues. Germline V gene lookup returns CDR1 GTSNPN and CDR2 SVGIG (reference sequence). For the CDR3, the DNA is TGTGCCTGGAGCGTCGGGGGAGGCACAGATACGCAGTATTTT. Its translation is CAWSVGGGTDTQYF.

The V and J genes are TRBV13 and TRBJ2-7; 9 bases are shared with TRBD1. The CDR3 has 14 residues. Germline V CDR1 and CDR2: PRHDT, FYEKMQ (reference sequence). With V trimmed by 5 bases and J by 6 bases, 8 bases remained unmatched. The chain's CDR3 is CASSEGTGKGEQYF. CDR3 DNA sequence: TGTGCCAGCAGCGAAGGGACAGGGAAGGGCGAGCAGTACTTC.

The V call is TRBV5-6, the J call TRBJ2-1, with D maybe TRBD1 (6 bases). The CDR3 has 15 residues. V was clipped by 4 bases and J by 2 bases, with 13 bases between them. Per the germline V gene, CDR1 is SGHDT and CDR2 is YYEEEE. The DNA for the CDR3 is TGTGCCAGCAGCCAAACAGGGTATCCCTACAATGAGCAGTTCTTC. As protein: CASSQTGYPYNEQFF.

The CDR3 region is CASSRQGEGQPQHF. CDR3 nucleotides: TGTGCCAGCAGCCGACAGGGGGAAGGTCAGCCCCAGCATTTT. The chain carries TRBV4-2 and TRBJ1-5; 9 bases are a match to TRBD1. V lost 4 bases and J lost 6; bases outside the gene matches: 4. The CDR3 is 14 amino acids. Germline CDR1 LGHNA, CDR2 YNFKEQ.

The V call is TRBV29-1, the J call TRBJ1-1; no clear D. V shed 6 bases and J shed 7 bases, with 9 bases lying between them. CDR1 and CDR2 (germline): SQVTM, ANQGSEA. CDR3 length: 10 residues. For the CDR3, the DNA is TGCAGCGTCGCCGAGGGTGAAGCTTTCTTT. It specifies CSVAEGEAFF.

The rearrangement joins TRBV5-1 to TRBJ1-1; the D gene is possibly TRBD1 (5 bases). V lost 1 base, J lost 3 bases, and 10 bases lay in between. The germline V gene encodes CDR1 SGHRS and CDR2 YFSETQ. This CDR3 has 14 residues. DNA of the CDR3: TGCGCCAGCAGCTTGTCCGGGGGGGACACTGAAGCTTTCTTT. Protein: CASSLSGGDTEAFF.

Regarding this clone: Other DNA sequences in the sample encode the same CDR3. The chain combines TRBV2 with TRBJ2-3; a weak D match, TRBD2 (6 bases). Trimming stripped 6 bases from V and 2 bases from J, with 15 bases between. The CDR3 has 15 residues. Germline CDR1 is SNHLY and CDR2 is FYNNEI. This chain's CDR3 is CASSLPRGSTDTQYF. For the CDR3, the DNA is TGTGCCAGCAGCCTTCCGCGGGGCTCCACAGATACGCAGTATTTT.

The gene calls are TRBV7-9 and TRBJ2-7, with 9 bases matching TRBD2. Germline CDR1 SEHNR, CDR2 FQNEAQ (reference sequence). The CDR3 extends over 16 amino acids. The trim removed 5 bases at V and 0 bases at J, leaving 8 bases unmatched. The CDR3 loop reads CASSRLTSGYSYEQYF. The CDR3 nucleotides read TGTGCCAGCAGCCGACTAACTAGCGGGTACTCCTACGAGCAGTACTTC.

The gene calls are TRBV4-1 and TRBJ1-1; weak D call: TRBD1 (5 bases). This CDR3 has 13 amino acids. Trimming removed 4 bases from V and 4 bases from J, with 10 bases in between. CDR1 MGHRA and CDR2 YSYEKL come from the germline V gene. The chain's CDR3 is CASSRGTATEAFF. The CDR3 nucleotides read TGCGCCAGCAGCCGCGGGACTGCCACTGAAGCTTTCTTT.

This chain joins TRBV19 and TRBJ2-3; TRBD1 matches at 7 bases. The CDR3 is 13 amino acids. V lost 10 bases, J lost 0 bases, and 4 bases stayed unmatched. Looked up from germline, CDR1 is LNHDA and CDR2 is SQIVND (reference sequence). CDR3 loop: CATRQGSTDTQYF. For the CDR3, the DNA is TGTGCCACAAGACAGGGAAGCACAGATACGCAGTATTTT. Based on the CDR3 plus reference TRBV19 and TRBJ2-3, the full variable domain is DGGITQSPKYLFRKEGQNVTLSCEQNLNHDAMYWYRQDPGQGLRLIYYSQIVNDFQKGDIAEGYSVSREKKESFPLTVTSAQKNPTAFYLCATRQGSTDTQYFGPGTRLTVL.